This T cell receptor beta chain came from a study of blood T cell repertoires in COVID-19. Study in general: The samples span acute and convalescent COVID-19 from the United States, Italy and Spain.

Original handling: Amplifying reference gene primers gave estimates of nucleated cell counts. Assay: immunoSEQ multiplex PCR; the TCRdb copy retains only in-frame clones and omits some. V and J calls and clone size are copied from that table; D and trimming were computed from the DNA. The sample has some 130,000 clones; almost 85% are singletons. Germline V lookup: CDR1 LNHDA, CDR2 SQIVND (reference sequence). Trimming at V came to 1 base and at J to 7 bases, leaving 9 bases not matched to a gene. This CDR3 has 16 residues. The sample consisted of peripheral blood. The source is a human donor in a cohort sampled during active COVID-19. This rearrangement joins TRBV19 to TRBJ1-5, with TRBD1 identical over 8 bases. The CDR3 DNA reads TGTGCCAGTAGTATAGGTCTCCGACAGGGGTACCAGCCCCAGCATTTT. It specifies CASSIGLRQGYQPQHF.